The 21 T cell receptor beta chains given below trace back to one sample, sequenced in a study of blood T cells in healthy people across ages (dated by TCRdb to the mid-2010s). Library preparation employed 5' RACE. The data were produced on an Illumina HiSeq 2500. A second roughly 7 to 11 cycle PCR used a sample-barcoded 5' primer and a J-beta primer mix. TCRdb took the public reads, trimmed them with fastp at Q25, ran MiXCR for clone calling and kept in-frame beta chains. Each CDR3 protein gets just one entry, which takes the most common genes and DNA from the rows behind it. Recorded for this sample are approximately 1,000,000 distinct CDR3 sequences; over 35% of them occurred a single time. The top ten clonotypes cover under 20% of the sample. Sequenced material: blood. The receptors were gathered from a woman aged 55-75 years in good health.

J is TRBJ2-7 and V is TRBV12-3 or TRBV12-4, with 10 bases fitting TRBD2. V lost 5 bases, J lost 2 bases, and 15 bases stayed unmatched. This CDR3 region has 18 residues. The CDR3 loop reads CASSPSRGRLAGAYEQYF. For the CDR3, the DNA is TGTGCCAGCAGTCCCTCCCGGGGGCGGCTAGCGGGAGCCTACGAGCAGTACTTC.

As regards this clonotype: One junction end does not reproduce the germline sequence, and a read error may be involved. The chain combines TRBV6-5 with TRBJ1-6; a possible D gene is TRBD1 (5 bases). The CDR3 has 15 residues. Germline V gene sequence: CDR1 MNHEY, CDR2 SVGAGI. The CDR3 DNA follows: TGCGCCAGCAGTTATGAGGGGCGGTCTCGTTCACCCCTCCACTTT. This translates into CASSYEGRSRSPLHF.

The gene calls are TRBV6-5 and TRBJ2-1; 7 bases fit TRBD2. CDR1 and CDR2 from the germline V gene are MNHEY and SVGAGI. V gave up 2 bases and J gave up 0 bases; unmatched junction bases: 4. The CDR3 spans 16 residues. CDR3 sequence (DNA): TGTGCCAGCAGTTACGGGGGGGGGTACTCCTACAATGAGCAGTTCTTC. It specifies CASSYGGGYSYNEQFF.

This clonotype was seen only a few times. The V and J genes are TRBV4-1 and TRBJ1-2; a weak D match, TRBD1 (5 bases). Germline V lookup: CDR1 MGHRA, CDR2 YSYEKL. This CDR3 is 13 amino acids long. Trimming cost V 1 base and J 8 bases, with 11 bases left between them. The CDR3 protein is CASSQAGRRGYTF. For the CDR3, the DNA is TGCGCCAGCAGCCAAGCGGGACGGAGAGGCTACACCTTC.

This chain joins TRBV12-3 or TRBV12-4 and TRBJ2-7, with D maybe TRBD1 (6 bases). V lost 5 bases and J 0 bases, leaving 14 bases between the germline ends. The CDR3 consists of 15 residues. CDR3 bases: TGTGCCAGCAGTCCCGGACAGAACTCCTCCTACGAGCAGTACTTC. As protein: CASSPGQNSSYEQYF.

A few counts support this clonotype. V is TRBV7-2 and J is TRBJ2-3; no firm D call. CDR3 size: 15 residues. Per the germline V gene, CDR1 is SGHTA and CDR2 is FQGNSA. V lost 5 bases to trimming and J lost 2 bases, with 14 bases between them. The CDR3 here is CASSASSGLTDTQYF. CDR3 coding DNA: TGTGCCAGCAGCGCATCCTCGGGTCTCACAGATACGCAGTATTTT. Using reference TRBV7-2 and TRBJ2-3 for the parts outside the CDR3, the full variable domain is GAGVSQSPSNKVTEKGKDVELRCDPISGHTALYWYRQSLGQGLEFLIYFQGNSAPDKSGLPSDRFSAERTGGSVSTLTIQRTQQEDSAVYLCASSASSGLTDTQYFGPGTRLTVL.

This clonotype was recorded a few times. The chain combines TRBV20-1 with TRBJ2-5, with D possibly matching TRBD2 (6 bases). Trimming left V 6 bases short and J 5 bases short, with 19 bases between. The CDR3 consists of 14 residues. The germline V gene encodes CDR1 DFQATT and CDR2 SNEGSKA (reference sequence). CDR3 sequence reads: CSAGPGASGETQYF. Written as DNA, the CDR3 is TGCAGTGCGGGACCGGGAGCAAGCGGGGAGACCCAGTACTTC.

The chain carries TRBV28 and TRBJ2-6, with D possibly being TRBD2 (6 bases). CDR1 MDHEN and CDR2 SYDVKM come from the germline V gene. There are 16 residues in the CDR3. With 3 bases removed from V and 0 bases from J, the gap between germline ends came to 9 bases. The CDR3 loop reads CASSFAGYSGANVLTF. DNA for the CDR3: TGTGCCAGCAGTTTCGCGGGGTACTCTGGGGCCAACGTCCTGACTTTC.

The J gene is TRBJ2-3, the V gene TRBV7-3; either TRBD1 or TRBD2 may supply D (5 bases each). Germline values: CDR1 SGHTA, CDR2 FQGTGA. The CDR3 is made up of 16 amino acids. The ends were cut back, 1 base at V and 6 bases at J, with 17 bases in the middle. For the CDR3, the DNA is TGTGCCAGCAGCTTAAAGCTCGCCGGGGCGCAGGATACGCAGTATTTT. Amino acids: CASSLKLAGAQDTQYF.

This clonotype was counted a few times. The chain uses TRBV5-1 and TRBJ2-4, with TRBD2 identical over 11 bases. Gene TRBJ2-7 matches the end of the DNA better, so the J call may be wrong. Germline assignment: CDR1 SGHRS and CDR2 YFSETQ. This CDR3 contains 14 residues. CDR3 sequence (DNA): TGCGCCAGCAGCGAGGTAGCGGGAGGGTACGAGCAGTACTTC. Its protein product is CASSEVAGGYEQYF.

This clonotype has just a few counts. The CDR3 DNA reads TGCAGTGCTATTGAGCAATCTAATACGCAGTATTTT. It specifies CSAIEQSNTQYF. The chain employs TRBV20-1 and TRBJ2-3; D is unresolved. The CDR3 contains 12 residues. V shed 4 bases and J shed 7 bases, with 12 bases lying between them. The germline CDR1 and CDR2 sequences are DFQATT and SNEGSKA (reference sequence).

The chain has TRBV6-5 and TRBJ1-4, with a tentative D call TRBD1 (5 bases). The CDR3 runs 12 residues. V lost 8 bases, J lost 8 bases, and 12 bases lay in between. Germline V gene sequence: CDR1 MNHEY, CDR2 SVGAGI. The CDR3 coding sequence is TGTGCCAGCGGGGCGACAGACGAAAAACTGTTTTTT. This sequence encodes CASGATDEKLFF.

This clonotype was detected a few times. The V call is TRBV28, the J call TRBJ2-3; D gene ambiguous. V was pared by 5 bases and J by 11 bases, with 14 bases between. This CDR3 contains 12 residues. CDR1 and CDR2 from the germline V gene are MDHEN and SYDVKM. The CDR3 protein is CASSIYYDQQYF. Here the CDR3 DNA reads TGTGCCAGCAGTATTTACTACGATCAGCAGTATTTT.

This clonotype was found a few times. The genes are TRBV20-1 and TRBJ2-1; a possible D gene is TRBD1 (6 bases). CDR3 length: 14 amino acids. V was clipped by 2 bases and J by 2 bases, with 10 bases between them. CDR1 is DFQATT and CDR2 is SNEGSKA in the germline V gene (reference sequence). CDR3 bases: TGCAGTGCTAGAACAGGGTTCGCCTACAATGAGCAGTTCTTC. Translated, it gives CSARTGFAYNEQFF.

The CDR3 here is CAWTPEAGYEQYF. The CDR3 region has the DNA TGTGCCTGGACCCCTGAGGCTGGGTACGAGCAGTACTTC. The chain combines TRBV30 with TRBJ2-5; D gene unclear. Near its end, the DNA agrees better with TRBJ2-7, so the J call may be wrong. Germline V gives CDR1 GTSNPN, CDR2 SVGIG (reference sequence). This CDR3 is built from 13 residues.

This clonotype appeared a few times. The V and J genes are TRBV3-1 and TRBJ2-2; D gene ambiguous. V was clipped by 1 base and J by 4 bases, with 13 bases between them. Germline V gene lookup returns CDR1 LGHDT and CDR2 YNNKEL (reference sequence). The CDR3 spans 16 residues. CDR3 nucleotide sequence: TGTGCCAGCAGCCAAGGTCCTAACAGAATCACCGGGGAGCTGTTTTTT. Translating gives CASSQGPNRITGELFF.

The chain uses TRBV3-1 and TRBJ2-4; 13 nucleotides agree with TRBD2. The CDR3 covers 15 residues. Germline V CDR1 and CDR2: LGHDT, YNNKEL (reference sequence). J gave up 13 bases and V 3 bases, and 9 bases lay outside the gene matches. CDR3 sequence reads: CASSQGTSGNLEQYF. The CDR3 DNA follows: TGTGCCAGCAGCCAGGGGACTAGCGGGAACTTAGAGCAGTACTTC.

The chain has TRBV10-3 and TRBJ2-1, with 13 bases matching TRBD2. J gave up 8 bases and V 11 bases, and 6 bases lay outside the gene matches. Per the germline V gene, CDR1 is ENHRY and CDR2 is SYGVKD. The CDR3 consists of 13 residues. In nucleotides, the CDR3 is TGTGCCGCACAGGGACTAGCGGGATATGAGCAGTTCTTC. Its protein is CAAQGLAGYEQFF.

The CDR3 loop reads CATSLNIQYF. The CDR3 bases are TGTGCCACCAGCCTAAACATTCAGTACTTC. V usage is TRBV6-1 and J usage is TRBJ2-4; D is unresolved. This CDR3 is built from 10 residues. Germline CDR1 reads MNHNS; CDR2 reads SASEGT. V lost 10 bases and J lost 6, with 7 bases in between.

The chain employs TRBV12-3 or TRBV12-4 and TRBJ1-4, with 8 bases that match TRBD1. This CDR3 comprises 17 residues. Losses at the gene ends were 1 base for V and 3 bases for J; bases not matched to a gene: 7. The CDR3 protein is CASSLGQGAAPNEKLFF. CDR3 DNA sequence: TGTGCCAGCAGTTTAGGGCAGGGGGCGGCCCCTAATGAAAAACTGTTTTTT.

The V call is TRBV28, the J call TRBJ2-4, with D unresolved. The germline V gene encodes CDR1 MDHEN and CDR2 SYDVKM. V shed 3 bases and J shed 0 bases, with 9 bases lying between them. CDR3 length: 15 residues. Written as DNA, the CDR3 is TGTGCCAGCAGTTTGGCCCAACTAGCCAAAAACATTCAGTACTTC. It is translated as CASSLAQLAKNIQYF.